What follows describes a single T cell receptor beta chain. This specimen belongs to a study of blood T cell repertoires in COVID-19. Some clones are missing from TCRdb's copy, which holds only in-frame ones; the method was immunoSEQ multiplex PCR. The sample has under 300,000 clones; around 89% are singletons. This TCR derives from a woman aged 60-75 years in a cohort exposed to, infected with or recovered from COVID-19 (not recorded which). Sample: PBMCs or T cells enriched from blood (not recorded which).

CDR3: CASSIGATNEKLFF. In DNA form, the CDR3 reads TGTGCCAGCAGCATCGGAGCAACTAATGAAAAACTGTTTTTT. The V and J genes are TRBV7-6 and TRBJ1-4, with no clear D. Germline values: CDR1 SGHVS, CDR2 FNYEAQ. V was pared by 5 bases and J by 0 bases, with 7 bases between. This CDR3 contains 14 residues. The full variable domain, with the rest looked up from reference TRBV7-6 and TRBJ1-4, is GAGVSQSPRYKVTKRGQDVALRCDPISGHVSLYWYRQALGQGPEFLTYFNYEAQQDKSGLPNDRFSAERPEGSISTLTIQRTEQRDSAMYRCASSIGATNEKLFFGSGTQLSVL.